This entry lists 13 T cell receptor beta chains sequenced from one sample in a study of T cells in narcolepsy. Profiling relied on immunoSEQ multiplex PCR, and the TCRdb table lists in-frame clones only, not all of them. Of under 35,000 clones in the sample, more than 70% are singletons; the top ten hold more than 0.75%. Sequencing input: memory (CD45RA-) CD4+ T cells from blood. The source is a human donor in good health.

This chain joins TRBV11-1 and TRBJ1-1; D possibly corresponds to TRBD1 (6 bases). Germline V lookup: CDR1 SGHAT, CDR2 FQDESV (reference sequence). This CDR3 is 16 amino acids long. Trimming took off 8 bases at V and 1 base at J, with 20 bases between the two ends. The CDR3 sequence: CASVPQPPQGNTEAFF. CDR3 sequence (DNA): TGTGCCAGCGTACCTCAGCCCCCACAGGGGAACACTGAAGCTTTCTTT.

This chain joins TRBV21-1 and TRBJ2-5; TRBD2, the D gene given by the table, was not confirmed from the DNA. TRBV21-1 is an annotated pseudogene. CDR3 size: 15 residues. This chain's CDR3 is CASSPRTSGQETQYF. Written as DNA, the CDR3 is TGTGCCAGCAGCCCTCGGACTAGCGGACAAGAGACCCAGTACTTC.

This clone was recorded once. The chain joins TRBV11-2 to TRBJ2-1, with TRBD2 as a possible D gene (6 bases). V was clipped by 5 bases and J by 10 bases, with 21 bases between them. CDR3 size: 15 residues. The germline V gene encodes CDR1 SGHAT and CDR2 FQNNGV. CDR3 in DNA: TGTGCCAGCAGCGCGGTGACTAGGGGTTCTTCCGAGCAGTTCTTC. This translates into CASSAVTRGSSEQFF. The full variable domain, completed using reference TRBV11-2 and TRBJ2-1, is EAGVAQSPRYKIIEKRQSVAFWCNPISGHATLYWYQQILGQGPKLLIQFQNNGVVDDSQLPKDRFSAERLKGVDSTLKIQPAKLEDSAVYLCASSAVTRGSSEQFFGPGTRLTVL.

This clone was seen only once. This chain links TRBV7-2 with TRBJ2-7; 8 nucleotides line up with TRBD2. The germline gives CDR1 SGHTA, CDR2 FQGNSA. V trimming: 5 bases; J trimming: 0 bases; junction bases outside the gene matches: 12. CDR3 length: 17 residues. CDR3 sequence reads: CASSLRDLSGDSYEQYF. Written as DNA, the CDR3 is TGTGCCAGCAGCCTCCGAGACCTTAGCGGGGACTCCTACGAGCAGTACTTC. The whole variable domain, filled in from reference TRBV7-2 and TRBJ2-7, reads GAGVSQSPSNKVTEKGKDVELRCDPISGHTALYWYRQSLGQGLEFLIYFQGNSAPDKSGLPSDRFSAERTGGSVSTLTIQRTQQEDSAVYLCASSLRDLSGDSYEQYFGPGTRLTVT.

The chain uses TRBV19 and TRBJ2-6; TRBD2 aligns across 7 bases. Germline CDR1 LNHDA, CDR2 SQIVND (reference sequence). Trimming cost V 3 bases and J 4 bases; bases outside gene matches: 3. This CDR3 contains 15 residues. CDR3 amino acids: CASSMGGAGANVLTF. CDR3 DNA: TGTGCCAGTAGTATGGGAGGGGCCGGGGCCAACGTCCTGACTTTC.

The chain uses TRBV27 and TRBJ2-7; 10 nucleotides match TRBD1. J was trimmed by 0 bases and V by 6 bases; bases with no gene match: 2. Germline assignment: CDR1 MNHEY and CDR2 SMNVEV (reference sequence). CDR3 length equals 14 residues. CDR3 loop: CASRRDRGSYEQYF. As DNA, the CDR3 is TGTGCCAGCAGGCGGGACAGGGGCTCCTACGAGCAGTACTTC.

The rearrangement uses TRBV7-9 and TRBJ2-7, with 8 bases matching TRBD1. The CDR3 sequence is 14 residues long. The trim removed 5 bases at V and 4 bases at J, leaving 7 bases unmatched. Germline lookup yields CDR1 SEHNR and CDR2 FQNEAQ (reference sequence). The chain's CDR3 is CASSQRTGTYEQYF. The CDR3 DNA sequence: TGTGCCAGCAGCCAGCGGACAGGGACATACGAGCAGTACTTC.

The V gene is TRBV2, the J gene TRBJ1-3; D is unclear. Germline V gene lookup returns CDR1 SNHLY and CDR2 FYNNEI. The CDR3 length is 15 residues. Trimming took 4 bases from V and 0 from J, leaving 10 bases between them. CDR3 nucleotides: TGTGCCAGCAGTGCATCACTGAACTCTGGAAACACCATATATTTT. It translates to CASSASLNSGNTIYF.

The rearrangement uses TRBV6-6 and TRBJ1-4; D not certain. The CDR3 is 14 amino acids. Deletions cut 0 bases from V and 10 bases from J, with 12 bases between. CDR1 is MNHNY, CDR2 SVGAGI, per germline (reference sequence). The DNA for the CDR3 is TGTGCCAGCAGTTACTCGGAGGGCAGGCTAAAACTGTTTTTT. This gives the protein CASSYSEGRLKLFF.

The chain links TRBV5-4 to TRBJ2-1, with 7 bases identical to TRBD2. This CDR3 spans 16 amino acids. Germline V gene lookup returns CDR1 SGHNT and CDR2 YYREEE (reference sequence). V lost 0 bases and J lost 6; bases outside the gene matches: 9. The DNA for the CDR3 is TGTGCCAGCAGCTTGGGGGACGGGGGGATCTTCAATGAGCAGTTCTTC. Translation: CASSLGDGGIFNEQFF.

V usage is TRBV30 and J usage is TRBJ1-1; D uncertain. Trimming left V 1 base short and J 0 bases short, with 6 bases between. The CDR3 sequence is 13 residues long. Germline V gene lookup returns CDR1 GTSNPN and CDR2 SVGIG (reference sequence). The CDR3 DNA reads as TGTGCCTGGAGTGGGAGGGTGAACACTGAAGCTTTCTTT. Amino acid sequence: CAWSGRVNTEAFF. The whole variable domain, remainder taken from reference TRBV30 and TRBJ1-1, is SQTIHQWPATLVQPVGSPLSLECTVEGTSNPNLYWYRQAAGRGLQLLFYSVGIGQISSEVPQNLSASRPQDRQFILSSKKLLLSDSGFYLCAWSGRVNTEAFFGQGTRLTVV.

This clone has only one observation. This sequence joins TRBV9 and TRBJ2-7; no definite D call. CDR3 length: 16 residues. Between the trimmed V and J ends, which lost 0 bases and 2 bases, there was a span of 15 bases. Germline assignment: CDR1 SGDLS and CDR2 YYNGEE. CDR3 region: CASSVAGEAPPYEQYF. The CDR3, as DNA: TGTGCCAGCAGCGTAGCTGGGGAAGCCCCTCCCTACGAGCAGTACTTC. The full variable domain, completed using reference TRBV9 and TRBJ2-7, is DSGVTQTPKHLITATGQRVTLRCSPRSGDLSVYWYQQSLDQGLQFLIQYYNGEERAKGNILERFSAQQFPDLHSELNLSSLELGDSALYFCASSVAGEAPPYEQYFGPGTRLTVT.

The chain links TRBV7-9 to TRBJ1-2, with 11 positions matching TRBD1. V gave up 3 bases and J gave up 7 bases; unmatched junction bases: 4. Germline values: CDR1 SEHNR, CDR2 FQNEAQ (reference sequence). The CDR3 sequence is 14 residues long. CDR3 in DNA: TGTGCCAGCAGCTTCCCGGGACAGGGGGTTGGCTACACCTTC. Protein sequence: CASSFPGQGVGYTF.